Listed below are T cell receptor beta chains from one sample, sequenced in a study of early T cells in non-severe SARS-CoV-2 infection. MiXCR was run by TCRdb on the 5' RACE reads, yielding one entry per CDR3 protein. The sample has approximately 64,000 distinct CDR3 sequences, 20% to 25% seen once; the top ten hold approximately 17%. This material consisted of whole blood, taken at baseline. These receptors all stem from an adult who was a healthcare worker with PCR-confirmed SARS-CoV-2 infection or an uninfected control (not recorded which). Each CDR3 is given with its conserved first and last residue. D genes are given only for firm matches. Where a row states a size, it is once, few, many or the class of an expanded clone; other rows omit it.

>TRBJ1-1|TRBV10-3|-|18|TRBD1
CAISESLGTRTGNTEAFF
TGTGCCATCAGTGAGTCCCTAGGGACTAGGACAGGGAACACTGAAGCTTTCTTT
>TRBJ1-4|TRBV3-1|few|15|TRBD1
CASSRGGQHNEKLFF
TGTGCCAGCAGCCGAGGGGGACAGCACAATGAAAAACTGTTTTTT
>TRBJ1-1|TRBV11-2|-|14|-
CASSPLRVWTEAFF
TGTGCCAGCAGCCCCCTCAGGGTCTGGACTGAAGCTTTCTTT
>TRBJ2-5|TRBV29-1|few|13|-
CSVGIVMGETQYF
TGCAGCGTTGGCATAGTGATGGGAGAGACCCAGTACTTC
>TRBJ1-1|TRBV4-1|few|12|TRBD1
CASSQATGSAFF
TGCGCCAGCAGCCAAGCGACAGGGTCGGCTTTCTTT
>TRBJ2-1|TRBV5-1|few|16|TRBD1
CASSLTWGQGNNEQFF
TGCGCCAGCAGCTTGACCTGGGGACAGGGGAATAATGAGCAGTTCTTC
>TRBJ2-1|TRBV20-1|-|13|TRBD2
CSAASGGNNEQFF
TGCAGTGCGGCTAGCGGGGGAAACAATGAGCAGTTCTTC
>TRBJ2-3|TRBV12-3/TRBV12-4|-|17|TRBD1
CASNVRDRSLSTDTQYF
TGTGCCAGCAACGTACGGGACAGGTCTCTTAGCACAGATACGCAGTATTTT
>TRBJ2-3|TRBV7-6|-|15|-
CASSLGSVMGDTQYF
TGTGCCAGCAGCTTAGGGTCCGTTATGGGAGATACGCAGTATTTT
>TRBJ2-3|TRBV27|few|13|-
CASRRDLQDTQYF
TGTGCCAGCAGGAGAGACCTCCAAGATACGCAGTATTTT
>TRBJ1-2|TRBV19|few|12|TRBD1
CASIQGAFGYTF
TGTGCCAGTATTCAGGGGGCCTTCGGCTACACCTTC
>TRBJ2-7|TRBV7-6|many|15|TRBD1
CASSPGTEFNLEQYF
TGTGCCAGCAGCCCCGGGACAGAATTTAACCTCGAGCAGTACTTC
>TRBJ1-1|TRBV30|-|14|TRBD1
CAWSWGQSHTEAFF
TGTGCCTGGAGCTGGGGACAGTCTCACACTGAAGCTTTCTTT
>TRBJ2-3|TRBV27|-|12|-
CASSPQTDTQYF
TGTGCCAGCAGTCCCCAGACAGATACGCAGTATTTT
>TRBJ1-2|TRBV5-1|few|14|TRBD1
CASSSMTGEGGYTF
TGCGCCAGCAGCTCCATGACAGGGGAAGGTGGCTACACCTTC
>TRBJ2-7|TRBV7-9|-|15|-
CASSLDRYRVYEQYF
TGTGCCAGCAGCTTGGACCGTTACAGGGTCTACGAGCAGTACTTC
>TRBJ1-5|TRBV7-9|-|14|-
CASSPDMPNQPQHF
TGTGCCAGCAGCCCGGACATGCCCAATCAGCCCCAGCATTTT
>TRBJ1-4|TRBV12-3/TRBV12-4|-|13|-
CASSLMRDEKLFF
TGTGCCAGCAGTTTAATGAGGGATGAAAAACTGTTTTTT
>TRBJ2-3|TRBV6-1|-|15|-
CASITPGPPSDTQYF
TGTGCCAGCATCACTCCGGGACCACCGTCAGATACGCAGTATTTT
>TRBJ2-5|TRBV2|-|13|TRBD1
CASSLDRAETQYF
TGTGCCAGCAGTTTGGACAGGGCCGAGACCCAGTACTTC
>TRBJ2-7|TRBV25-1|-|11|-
CASSREYEQYF
TGTGCCAGCAGCCGAGAGTACGAGCAGTACTTC
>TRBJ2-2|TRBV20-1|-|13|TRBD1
CSASYRGTGELFF
TGCAGTGCTTCATACAGGGGGACCGGGGAGCTGTTTTTT